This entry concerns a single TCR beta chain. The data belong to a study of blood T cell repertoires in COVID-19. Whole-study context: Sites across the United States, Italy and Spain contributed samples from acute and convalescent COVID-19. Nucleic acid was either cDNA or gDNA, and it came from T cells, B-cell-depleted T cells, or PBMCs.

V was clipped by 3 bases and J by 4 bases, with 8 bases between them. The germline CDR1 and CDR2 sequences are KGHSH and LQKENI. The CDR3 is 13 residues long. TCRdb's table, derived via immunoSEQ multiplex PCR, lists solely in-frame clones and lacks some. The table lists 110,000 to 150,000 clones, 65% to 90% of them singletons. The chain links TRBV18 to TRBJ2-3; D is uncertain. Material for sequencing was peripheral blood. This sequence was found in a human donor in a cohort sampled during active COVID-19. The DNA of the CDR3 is TGTGCCAGCTCACCGATCGGTGCAGATACGCAGTATTTT. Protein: CASSPIGADTQYF.